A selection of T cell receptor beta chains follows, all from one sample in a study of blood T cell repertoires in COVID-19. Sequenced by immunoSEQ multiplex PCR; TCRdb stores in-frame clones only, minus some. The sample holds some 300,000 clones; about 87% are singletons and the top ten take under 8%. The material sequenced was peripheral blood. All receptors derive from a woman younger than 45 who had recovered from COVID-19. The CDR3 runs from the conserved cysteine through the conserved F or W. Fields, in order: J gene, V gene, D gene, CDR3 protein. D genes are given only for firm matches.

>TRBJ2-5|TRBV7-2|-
CASSLDPGLPETQYF
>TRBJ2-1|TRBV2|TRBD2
CASRVAGGINEQFF
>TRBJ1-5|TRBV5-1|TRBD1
CASSLQGALGQPQHF
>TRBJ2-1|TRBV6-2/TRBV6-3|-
CASSYLTPSSYNEQFF
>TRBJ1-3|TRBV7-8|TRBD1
CASSFLPGGTDTIYF
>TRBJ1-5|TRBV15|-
CATSRGEVKRQPQHF
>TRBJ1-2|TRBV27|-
CASSLKGGRLYGYTF
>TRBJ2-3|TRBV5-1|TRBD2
CASSPGLAGTTDTQYF
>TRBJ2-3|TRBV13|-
CASSFGTSTDTQYF
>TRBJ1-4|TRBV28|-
CASSTSRGGAVEKLFF
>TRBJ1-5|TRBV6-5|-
CASSFSGGNQPQHF
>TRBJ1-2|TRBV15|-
CATSLQGGASYGYTF
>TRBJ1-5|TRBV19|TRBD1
CASSPQGWSDQPQHF
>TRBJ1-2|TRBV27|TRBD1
CASDRANYGYTF
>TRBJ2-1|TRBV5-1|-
CASSRGMSSYNEQFF
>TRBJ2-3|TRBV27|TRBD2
CASSLRLAGGQPDTQYF
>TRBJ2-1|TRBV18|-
CASSPREVSNEQFF
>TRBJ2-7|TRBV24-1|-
CATSDGFYYEQYF
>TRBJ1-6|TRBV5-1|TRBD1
CASSRDSNSPLHF
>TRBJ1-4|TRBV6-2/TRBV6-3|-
CASSDGMMNEKLFF
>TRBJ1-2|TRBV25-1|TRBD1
CASSYASGQGANYGYTF
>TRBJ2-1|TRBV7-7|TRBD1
CASSRYTGDNEQFF
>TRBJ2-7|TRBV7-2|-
CASRLTRGGPQYF
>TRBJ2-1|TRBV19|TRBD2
CASKRSGGGLYNEQFF
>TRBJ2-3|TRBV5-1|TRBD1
CASSVGQGGDTQYF
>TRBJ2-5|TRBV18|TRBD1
CASSHGQGGETQYF
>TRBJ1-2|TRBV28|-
CASSLGRVDGYTF
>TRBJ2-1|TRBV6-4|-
CASMRPESSNEQFF
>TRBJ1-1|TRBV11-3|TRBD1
CASRQGLETEAFF
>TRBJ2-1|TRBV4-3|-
CASSQGGGRLYNEQFF
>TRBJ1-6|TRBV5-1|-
CASSLGGVGSPLHF
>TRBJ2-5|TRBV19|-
CASTHGRGETQYF
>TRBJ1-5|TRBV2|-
CASSLDSGGNQPQHF
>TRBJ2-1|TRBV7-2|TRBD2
CASSASRLASGGALFF
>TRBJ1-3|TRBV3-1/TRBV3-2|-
CASSQASPLYGNTIYF
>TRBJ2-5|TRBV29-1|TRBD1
CSVDQGVRETQYF
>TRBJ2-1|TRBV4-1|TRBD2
CASSHAPGLAYNEQFF
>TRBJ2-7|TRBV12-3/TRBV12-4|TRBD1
CASVDRGNEQYF
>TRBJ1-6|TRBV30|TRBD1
CACLRGQGNSPLHF
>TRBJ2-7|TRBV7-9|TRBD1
CASSPTDRAYEQYF
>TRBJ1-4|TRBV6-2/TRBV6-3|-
CASSRDRKMATNEKLFF
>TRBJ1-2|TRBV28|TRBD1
CASSLTGGYYGYTF
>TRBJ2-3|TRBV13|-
CATRRVTDTQYF
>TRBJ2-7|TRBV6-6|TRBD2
CASSYGWEGEQYF
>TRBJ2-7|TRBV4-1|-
CASSQEPESYEQYF
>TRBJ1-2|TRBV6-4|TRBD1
CASSRQGVGGYTF
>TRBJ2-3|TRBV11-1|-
CASRASSGTSTDTQYF
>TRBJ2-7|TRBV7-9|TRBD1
CASSDAGTGHYEQYF
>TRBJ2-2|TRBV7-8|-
CASSSGRNTGELFF
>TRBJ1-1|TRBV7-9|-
CASSLAARGGSEAFF
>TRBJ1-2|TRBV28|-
CASSLSRDYYGYTF
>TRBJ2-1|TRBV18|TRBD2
CASSPSEGLAGSGNEQFF
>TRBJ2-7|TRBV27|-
CASSSGTIGNEQYF
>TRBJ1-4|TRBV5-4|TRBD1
CASSLGGQGAWKTNEKLFF